This T cell receptor beta chain came from a study of blood T cells in healthy people across ages. A single count supports this clonotype. No antigen is known for it. A second PCR of about 6 to 12 cycles used a sample-barcoded 5' primer and a J-beta primer mix. Any given sample supplied a minimum of 2.5 million CDR3-containing paired-end reads. MiXCR, run by TCRdb on the 5' RACE reads, gives a single entry per CDR3 protein. The sample lists around 790,000 distinct CDR3 sequences; more than 40% were seen once. Investigators took 8.5 to 10 milliliters of peripheral blood from every donor. Per sample, no less than 5.5 micrograms of total RNA were extracted. This CDR3 region has 14 residues. In germline, CDR1 is SGHTA, CDR2 FQGNSA. V was trimmed by 2 bases and J by 13 bases, leaving 18 bases between them. Regarding the study as a whole: Estimated diversity across one million T cells was deemed an underestimate.

The genes are TRBV7-2 and TRBJ2-4; the D gene is possibly TRBD1 (6 bases). The sequenced sample consisted of blood. This TCR came from a man in his 60s in good health. The CDR3 is CASSLSSGVNEQYF. The CDR3 bases are TGTGCCAGCAGCTTAAGTTCAGGGGTCAATGAGCAGTACTTC.